The next 7 T cell receptor beta chains were all read from a single sample in a study of STAT5B mutations in CD4+ large granular lymphocyte leukemia. Clones were read by immunoSEQ multiplex PCR, and TCRdb kept only the in-frame ones, dropping some. The repertoire holds 45,000 to 55,000 clones, with less than 85% as singletons. Sequenced: CD4+ T cells from blood buffy coats. The source of these receptors is a human donor in good health.

V gene TRBV7-9 combines with J gene TRBJ1-2, with D tentatively TRBD1 (6 bases). CDR1 is SEHNR and CDR2 is FQNEAQ in the germline V gene (reference sequence). Deletions cut 2 bases from V and 5 bases from J, with 18 bases between. This CDR3 has 16 residues. The CDR3 DNA reads TGTGCCAGCAGCTTAAGTGGGGGGGCCTCTCCATATGGCTACACCTTC. Its protein product is CASSLSGGASPYGYTF.

This clone was seen only a few times. This chain uses TRBV2 with TRBJ1-6, with D perhaps TRBD1 (5 bases). The ends were cut back, 7 bases at V and 5 bases at J, with 21 bases in the middle. The CDR3 runs to 17 residues. Germline CDR1 is SNHLY and CDR2 is FYNNEI. The chain's CDR3 is CASTEDPPTENNSPLHF. In nucleotides, the CDR3 is TGTGCCAGCACCGAAGACCCGCCGACAGAAAATAATTCACCCCTCCACTTT.

J is TRBJ2-5 and V is TRBV28, with a weak D call TRBD2 (5 bases). The germline V gene has CDR1 MDHEN and CDR2 SYDVKM. Between the trimmed V and J ends, which lost 4 bases and 2 bases, there was a span of 14 bases. CDR3 length: 15 amino acids. The CDR3 loop is CASSSNAAGQETQYF. In nucleotides, the CDR3 is TGTGCCAGCAGTTCCAATGCGGCGGGTCAAGAGACCCAGTACTTC.

This clone was picked up a small number of times. V is TRBV4-1 and J is TRBJ1-5, with D unclear. Per germline, CDR1 MGHRA and CDR2 YSYEKL. This CDR3 has 13 residues. V was trimmed by 1 base and J by 9 bases, leaving 10 bases between them. The CDR3 nucleotides are TGCGCCAGCAGCCAAGCGGAGGTTTGGCCCCAGCATTTT. Translating it yields CASSQAEVWPQHF.

The V and J genes are TRBV19 and TRBJ2-1; weak D call: TRBD2 (6 bases). Trimming took 3 bases from V and 8 from J, leaving 11 bases between them. The CDR3 contains 13 residues. Looked up from germline, CDR1 is LNHDA and CDR2 is SQIVND (reference sequence). CDR3 bases: TGTGCCAGTAGTATTTGGGGGGAAGATGAGCAGTTCTTC. Protein sequence: CASSIWGEDEQFF.

The V and J genes are TRBV5-5 and TRBJ1-3; D not resolved. Trimming took off 1 base at V and 0 bases at J, with 14 bases between the two ends. The CDR3 consists of 17 residues. Germline CDR1 is SGHKS and CDR2 is YYEKEE (reference sequence). DNA for the CDR3: TGTGCCAGCAGCTTGTTAACGGGCGGAAGCTCTGGAAACACCATATATTTT. This gives the protein CASSLLTGGSSGNTIYF.

This chain connects TRBV10-3 to TRBJ2-3, with D maybe TRBD2 (6 bases). V was cut by 10 bases and J by 4 bases, with 15 bases left in between. This CDR3 spans 13 amino acids. Looked up from germline, CDR1 is ENHRY and CDR2 is SYGVKD. CDR3 region: CATHGGHADTQYF. Written as DNA, the CDR3 is TGTGCCACACACGGGGGTCACGCAGATACGCAGTATTTT.